This TCR beta chain was obtained from a study of blood T cell repertoires in COVID-19. The wider study: Sources were T cells, B-cell-depleted T cells, or PBMCs; the material itself was cDNA or gDNA.

The CDR3 runs to 15 residues. Looked up from germline, CDR1 is KGHSH and CDR2 is LQKENI. Trimming shortened V by 3 bases and J by 6 bases, and 14 bases separated the two germline ends. The method was immunoSEQ multiplex PCR; TCRdb's version includes in-frame clones alone and lacks a portion of them. The table shows 100,000 to 150,000 clones, with about four fifths occurring only once. This clone was picked up a small number of times. The V and J genes are TRBV18 and TRBJ2-2; tentative D call: TRBD2 (6 bases). The clonotype originates from a man aged 60-69 years with acute or convalescent COVID-19. The sample was peripheral blood. CDR3 loop: CASSPRDSPAGELFF. The CDR3 nucleotides are TGTGCCAGCTCACCCCGGGACTCCCCTGCCGGGGAGCTGTTTTTT.